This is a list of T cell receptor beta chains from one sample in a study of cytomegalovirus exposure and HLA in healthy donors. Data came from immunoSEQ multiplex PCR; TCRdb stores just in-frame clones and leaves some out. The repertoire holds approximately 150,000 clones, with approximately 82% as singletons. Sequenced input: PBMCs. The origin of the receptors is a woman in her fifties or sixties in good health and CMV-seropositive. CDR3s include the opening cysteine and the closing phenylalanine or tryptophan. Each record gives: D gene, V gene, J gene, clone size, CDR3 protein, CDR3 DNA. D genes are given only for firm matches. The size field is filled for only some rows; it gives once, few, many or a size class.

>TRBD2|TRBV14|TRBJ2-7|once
CASSPTTGGTRNEQYF
TGTGCCAGCAGTCCTACAACGGGGGGAACTCGGAACGAGCAGTACTTC
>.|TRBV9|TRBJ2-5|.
CASSVQGTGTQYF
TGTGCCAGCAGCGTACAGGGGACGGGGACCCAGTACTTC
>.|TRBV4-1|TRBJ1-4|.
CASSHSMGNEKLFF
TGCGCCAGCAGCCACTCTATGGGCAATGAAAAACTGTTTTTT
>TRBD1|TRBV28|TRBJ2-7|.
CASSLVLRDRGNNEQYF
TGTGCCAGCAGTTTAGTCCTCCGGGACAGGGGGAACAACGAGCAGTACTTC
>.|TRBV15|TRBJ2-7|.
CATSFVPQHYEQYF
TGTGCCACCTCTTTCGTCCCACAGCACTACGAGCAGTACTTC
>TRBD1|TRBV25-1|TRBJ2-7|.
CASSEFGTGGHEQYF
TGTGCCAGCAGTGAATTCGGGACAGGGGGACACGAGCAGTACTTC
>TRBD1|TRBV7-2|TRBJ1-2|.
CASSFPGTGAHGYTF
TGTGCCAGCAGCTTCCCTGGAACAGGGGCTCATGGCTACACCTTC
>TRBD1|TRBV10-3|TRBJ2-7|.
CATEGARPYEQYF
TGTGCCACTGAGGGGGCTCGACCCTACGAGCAGTACTTC
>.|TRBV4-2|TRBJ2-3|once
CASSQGTRSTDTQYF
TGTGCCAGCAGCCAAGGCACGCGGAGCACAGATACGCAGTATTTT
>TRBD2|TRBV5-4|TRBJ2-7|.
CASSLAGSSYEQYF
TGTGCCAGCAGCCTAGCGGGGTCCTCCTACGAGCAGTACTTC
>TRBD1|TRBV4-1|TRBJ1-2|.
CASSHPRQGAKGGYTF
TGCGCCAGCAGCCATCCCCGACAGGGGGCGAAAGGTGGCTACACCTTC
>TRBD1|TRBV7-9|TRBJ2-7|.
CASSPSGQGNEQYF
TGTGCCAGCAGCCCATCGGGACAGGGGAACGAGCAGTACTTC
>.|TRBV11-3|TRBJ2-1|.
CASSLEYEQFF
TGTGCCAGCAGCCTGGAGTATGAGCAGTTCTTC
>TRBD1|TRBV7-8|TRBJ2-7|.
CASSWGQGASYEQYF
TGTGCCAGCAGCTGGGGACAGGGGGCTTCCTACGAGCAGTACTTC
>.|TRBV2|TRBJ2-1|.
CASLRAGNEQFF
TGTGCCAGCCTCCGGGCGGGGAATGAGCAGTTCTTC
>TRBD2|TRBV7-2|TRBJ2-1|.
CASSRTSGRARDEQFF
TGTGCCAGCAGCAGGACTAGCGGGAGGGCCCGGGATGAGCAGTTCTTC
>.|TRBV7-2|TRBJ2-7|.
CASSSHPPGFPSEQYF
TGTGCCAGCAGCTCCCACCCCCCGGGGTTCCCGTCCGAGCAGTACTTC
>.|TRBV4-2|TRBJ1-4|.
CASSQEGGRPTNEKLFF
TGTGCCAGCAGCCAAGAGGGGGGGCGCCCAACTAATGAAAAACTGTTTTTT
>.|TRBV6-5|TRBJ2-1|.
CASSTQAGWYEQFF
TGTGCCAGCTCTACCCAAGCAGGGTGGTATGAGCAGTTCTTC
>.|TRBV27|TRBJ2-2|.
CASKGVSGTGELFF
TGTGCCAGCAAAGGGGTGTCTGGGACCGGGGAGCTGTTTTTT
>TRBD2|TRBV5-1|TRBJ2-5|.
CASSLAGVDETQYF
TGCGCCAGCAGCTTAGCGGGAGTCGACGAGACCCAGTACTTC
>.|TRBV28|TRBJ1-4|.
CASSVAGATNEKLFF
TGTGCCAGCAGTGTGGCAGGTGCAACTAATGAAAAACTGTTTTTT
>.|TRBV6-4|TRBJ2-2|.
CASKQGHTNTGELFF
TGTGCCAGCAAGCAGGGGCATACGAACACCGGGGAGCTGTTTTTT
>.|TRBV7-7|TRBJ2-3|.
CASSLTSSDTQYF
TGTGCTAGCAGCTTAACTAGTTCAGATACGCAGTATTTT
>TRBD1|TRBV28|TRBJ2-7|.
CASSLVGDSSYEQYF
TGTGCCAGCAGTTTAGTAGGGGACAGCTCCTACGAGCAGTACTTC